This TCR beta chain derives from a study of control samples from healthy donors and cancer patients. The V and J ends lost 0 bases and 0 bases respectively, with 11 bases between them. Per germline, CDR1 SGHRS and CDR2 YFSETQ. The CDR3 contains 16 residues. Libraries were prepared by immunoSEQ multiplex PCR; TCRdb keeps only in-frame clonotypes and omits some of them. The data show around 80,000 clones, approximately 90% seen once. The specimen sequenced was blood. The chain uses TRBV5-1 and TRBJ2-3, with TRBD1 as a possible D gene (5 bases). This receptor was obtained from a woman between 45 and 60 years old in good health. In DNA form, the CDR3 reads TGCGCCAGCAGCTTGGAGCCCCCAGGGAGCACAGATACGCAGTATTTT. Amino acids: CASSLEPPGSTDTQYF.